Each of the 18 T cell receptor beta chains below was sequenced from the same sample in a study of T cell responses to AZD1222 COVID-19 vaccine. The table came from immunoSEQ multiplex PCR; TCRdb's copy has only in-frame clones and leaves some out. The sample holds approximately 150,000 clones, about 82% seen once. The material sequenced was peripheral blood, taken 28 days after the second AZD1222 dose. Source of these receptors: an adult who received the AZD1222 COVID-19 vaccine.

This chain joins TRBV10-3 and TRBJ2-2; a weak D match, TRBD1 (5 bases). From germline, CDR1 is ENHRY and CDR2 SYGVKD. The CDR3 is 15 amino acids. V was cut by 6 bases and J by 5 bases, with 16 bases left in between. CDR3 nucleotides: TGTGCCATCAGCTCAGGACATTCTTATACCGGGGAGCTGTTTTTT. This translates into CAISSGHSYTGELFF.

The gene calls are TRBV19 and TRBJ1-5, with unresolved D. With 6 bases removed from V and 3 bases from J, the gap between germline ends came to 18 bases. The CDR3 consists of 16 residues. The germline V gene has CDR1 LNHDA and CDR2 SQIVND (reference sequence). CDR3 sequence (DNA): TGTGCCAGTAGAACGGCCGACCGAGCTTTCAATCAGCCCCAGCATTTT. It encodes CASRTADRAFNQPQHF.

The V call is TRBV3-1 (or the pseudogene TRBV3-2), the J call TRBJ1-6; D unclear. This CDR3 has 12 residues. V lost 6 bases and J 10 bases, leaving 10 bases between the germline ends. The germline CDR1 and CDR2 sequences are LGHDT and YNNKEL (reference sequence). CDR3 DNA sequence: TGTGCCAGCAGGTATTTAGGCTCACCCCTCCACTTT. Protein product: CASRYLGSPLHF.

CDR3 loop: CATSDPSRGSTPSSYNEQFF. The DNA of the CDR3 is TGTGCCACCAGTGACCCGTCCAGGGGGTCTACCCCGAGCTCCTACAATGAGCAGTTCTTC. This chain joins TRBV24-1 and TRBJ2-1; TRBD1 aligns across 7 bases. Germline V gives CDR1 KGHDR, CDR2 SFDVKD. The CDR3 has 20 amino acids. V trimming: 4 bases; J trimming: 0 bases; junction bases outside the gene matches: 17.

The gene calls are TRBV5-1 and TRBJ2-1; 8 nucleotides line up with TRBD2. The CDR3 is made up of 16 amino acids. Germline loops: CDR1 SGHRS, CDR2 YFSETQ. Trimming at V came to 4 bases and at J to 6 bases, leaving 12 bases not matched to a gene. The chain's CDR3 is CASSGQAGAGGNEQFF. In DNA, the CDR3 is TGCGCCAGCAGCGGTCAAGCGGGGGCGGGTGGCAATGAGCAGTTCTTC.

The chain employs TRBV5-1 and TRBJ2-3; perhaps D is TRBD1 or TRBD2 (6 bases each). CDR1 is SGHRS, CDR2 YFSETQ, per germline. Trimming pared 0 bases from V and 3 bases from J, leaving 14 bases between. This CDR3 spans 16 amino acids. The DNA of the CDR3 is TGCGCCAGCAGCTTGGCCCCGGGGGCCTCTACAGATACGCAGTATTTT. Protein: CASSLAPGASTDTQYF. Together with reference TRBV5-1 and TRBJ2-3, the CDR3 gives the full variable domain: KAGVTQTPRYLIKTRGQQVTLSCSPISGHRSVSWYQQTPGQGLQFLFEYFSETQRNKGNFPGRFSGRQFSNSRSEMNVSTLELGDSALYLCASSLAPGASTDTQYFGPGTRLTVL.

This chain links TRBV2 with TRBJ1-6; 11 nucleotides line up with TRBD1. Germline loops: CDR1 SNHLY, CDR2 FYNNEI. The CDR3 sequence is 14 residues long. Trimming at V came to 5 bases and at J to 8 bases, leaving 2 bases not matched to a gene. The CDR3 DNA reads TGTGCCAGCAGTCGGGACAGGGGGGATTCACCCCTCCACTTT. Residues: CASSRDRGDSPLHF.

The CDR3 DNA reads TGTGCCAGCAGCTCGACAGGGGGCTATGTTACCTACAATGAGCAGTTCTTC. Translating it yields CASSSTGGYVTYNEQFF. J is TRBJ2-1 and V is TRBV7-9; 10 bases are a match to TRBD1. The CDR3 is 17 residues long. V dropped 4 bases and J dropped 2; count of bases not matched to a gene: 8. Germline lookup yields CDR1 SEHNR and CDR2 FQNEAQ (reference sequence).

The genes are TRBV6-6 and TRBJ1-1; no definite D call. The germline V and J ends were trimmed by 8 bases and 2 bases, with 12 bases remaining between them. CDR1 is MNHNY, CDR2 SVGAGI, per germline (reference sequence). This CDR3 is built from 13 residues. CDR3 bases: TGTGCCAGCGGAGCGGGATTAAACACTGAAGCTTTCTTT. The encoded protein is CASGAGLNTEAFF.

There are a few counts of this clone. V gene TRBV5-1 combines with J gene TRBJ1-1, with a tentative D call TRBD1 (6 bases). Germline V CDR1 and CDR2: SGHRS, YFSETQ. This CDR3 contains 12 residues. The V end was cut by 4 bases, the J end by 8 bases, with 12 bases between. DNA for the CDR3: TGCGCCAGCAGCACGTTGCAGGGGGAAGCTTTCTTT. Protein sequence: CASSTLQGEAFF.

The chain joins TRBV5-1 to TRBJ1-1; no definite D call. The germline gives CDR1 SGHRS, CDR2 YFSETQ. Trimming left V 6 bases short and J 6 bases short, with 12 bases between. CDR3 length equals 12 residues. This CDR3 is CASIAVGPEAFF. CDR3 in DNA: TGCGCCAGCATCGCTGTTGGCCCTGAAGCTTTCTTT.

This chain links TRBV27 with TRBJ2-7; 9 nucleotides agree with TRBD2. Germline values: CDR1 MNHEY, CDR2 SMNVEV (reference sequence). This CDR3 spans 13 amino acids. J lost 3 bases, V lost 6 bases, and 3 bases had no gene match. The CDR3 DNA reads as TGTGCCAGCAGGCGGGGGGGGAACTACGAGCAGTACTTC. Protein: CASRRGGNYEQYF.

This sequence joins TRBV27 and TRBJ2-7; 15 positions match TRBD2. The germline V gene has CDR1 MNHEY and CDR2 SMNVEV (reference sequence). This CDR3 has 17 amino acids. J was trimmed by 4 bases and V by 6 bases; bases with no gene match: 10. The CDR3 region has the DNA TGTGCCAGCAGCCCTCGGACTAGCGGGGGGGCGGGGTACGAGCAGTACTTC. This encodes CASSPRTSGGAGYEQYF.

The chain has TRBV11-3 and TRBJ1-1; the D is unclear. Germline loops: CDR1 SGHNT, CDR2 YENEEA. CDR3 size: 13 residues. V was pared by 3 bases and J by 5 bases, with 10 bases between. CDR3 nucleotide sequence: TGTGCCAGCAGCTTGGTGCAGGAGACTGAAGCTTTCTTT. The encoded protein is CASSLVQETEAFF. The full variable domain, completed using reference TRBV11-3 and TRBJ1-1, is EAGVVQSPRYKIIEKKQPVAFWCNPISGHNTLYWYLQNLGQGPELLIRYENEEAVDDSQLPKDRFSAERLKGVDSTLKIQPAELGDSAVYLCASSLVQETEAFFGQGTRLTVV.

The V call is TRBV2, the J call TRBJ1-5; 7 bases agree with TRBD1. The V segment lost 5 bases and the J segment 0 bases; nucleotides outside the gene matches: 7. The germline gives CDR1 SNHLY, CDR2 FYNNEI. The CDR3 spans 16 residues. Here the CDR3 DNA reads TGTGCCAGCAGTAGGGACAGTAACTATAGCAATCAGCCCCAGCATTTT. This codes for CASSRDSNYSNQPQHF.

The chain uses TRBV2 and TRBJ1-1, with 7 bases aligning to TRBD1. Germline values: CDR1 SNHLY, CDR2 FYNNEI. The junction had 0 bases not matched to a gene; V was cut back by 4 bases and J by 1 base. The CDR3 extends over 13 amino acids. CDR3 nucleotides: TGTGCCAGCAGTGGACAGGGGAACACTGAAGCTTTCTTT. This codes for CASSGQGNTEAFF.

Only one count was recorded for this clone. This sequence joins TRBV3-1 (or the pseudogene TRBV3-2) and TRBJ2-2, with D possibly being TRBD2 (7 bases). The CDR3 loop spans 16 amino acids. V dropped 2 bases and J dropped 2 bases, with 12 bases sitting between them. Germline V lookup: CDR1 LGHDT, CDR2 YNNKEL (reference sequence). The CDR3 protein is CASSQQGGVNTGELFF. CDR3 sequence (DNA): TGTGCCAGCAGCCAACAAGGGGGGGTTAACACCGGGGAGCTGTTTTTT.

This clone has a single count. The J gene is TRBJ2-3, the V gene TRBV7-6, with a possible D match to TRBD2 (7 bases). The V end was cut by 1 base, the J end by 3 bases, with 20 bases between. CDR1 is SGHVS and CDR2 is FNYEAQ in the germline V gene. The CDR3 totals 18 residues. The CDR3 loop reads CASSLVRGGAGSTDTQYF. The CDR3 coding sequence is TGTGCCAGCAGCTTAGTGAGAGGGGGGGCCGGTTCGACAGATACGCAGTATTTT.